The 3 T cell receptor beta chains in this list originate from one sample, sequenced in a study of blood T cell repertoires in COVID-19. Some clones are missing from TCRdb's copy, which holds only in-frame ones; the method was immunoSEQ multiplex PCR. The top ten hold approximately 5% of the sample, which has approximately 120,000 clones, roughly 83% seen once. The source material was peripheral blood. The receptors were gathered from a human donor in a cohort sampled during active COVID-19.

The chain employs TRBV19 and TRBJ2-3; D uncertain. Germline V gene lookup returns CDR1 LNHDA and CDR2 SQIVND (reference sequence). Deletions cut 2 bases from V and 2 bases from J, with 8 bases between. This CDR3 has 14 amino acids. The CDR3 bases are TGTGCCAGTAGTATACAACAGCCCACAGATACGCAGTATTTT. It specifies CASSIQQPTDTQYF. The full variable domain, its missing parts supplied by reference TRBV19 and TRBJ2-3, is DGGITQSPKYLFRKEGQNVTLSCEQNLNHDAMYWYRQDPGQGLRLIYYSQIVNDFQKGDIAEGYSVSREKKESFPLTVTSAQKNPTAFYLCASSIQQPTDTQYFGPGTRLTVL.

This clone appeared once. CDR3 region: CATSRDLGAGGRTDTQYF. In DNA form, the CDR3 reads TGTGCCACCAGCAGAGATTTGGGAGCGGGAGGTCGCACAGATACGCAGTATTTT. V is TRBV15 and J is TRBJ2-3; 9 nucleotides agree with TRBD2. With 0 bases clipped from V and 1 base from J, the junction kept 8 bases outside the gene matches. The germline CDR1 and CDR2 sequences are LNHNV and YYDKDF (reference sequence). The CDR3 sequence is 18 residues long.

The chain uses TRBV9 and TRBJ2-7, with 10 bases lining up with TRBD1. The V and J ends lost 2 bases and 5 bases, in that order; junction bases with no gene match: 7. The CDR3 has 15 residues. Germline lookup yields CDR1 SGDLS and CDR2 YYNGEE. The CDR3 spells CASSVGGDRGDEQYF. CDR3 nucleotide sequence: TGTGCCAGCAGCGTTGGAGGGGACAGGGGAGACGAGCAGTACTTC.